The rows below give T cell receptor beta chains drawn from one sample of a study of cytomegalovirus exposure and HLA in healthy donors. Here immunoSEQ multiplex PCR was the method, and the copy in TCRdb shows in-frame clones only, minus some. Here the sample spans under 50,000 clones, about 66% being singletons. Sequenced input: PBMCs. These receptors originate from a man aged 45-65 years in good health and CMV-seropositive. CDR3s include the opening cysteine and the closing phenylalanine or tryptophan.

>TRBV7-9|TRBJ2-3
CASRTTSTDTQYF
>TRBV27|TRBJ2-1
CASSLSTGGVEQFF
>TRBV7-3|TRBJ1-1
CASSLYGDTEAFF
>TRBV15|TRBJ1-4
CATSRGRGNEKLFF
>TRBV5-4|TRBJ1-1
CASSLGAGGRNTEAFF
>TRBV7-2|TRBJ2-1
CASSLTTSGGAYEQFF
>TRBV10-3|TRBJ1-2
CAISNRGEGYGYTF
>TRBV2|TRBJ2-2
CASSRLATPGELFF
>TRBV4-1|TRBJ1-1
CASSTDRTEAFF
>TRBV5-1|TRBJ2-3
CASSIQEGDTQYF
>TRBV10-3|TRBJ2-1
CAISESKGGGDNEQFF
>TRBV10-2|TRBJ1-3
CASQGNSGNTIYF
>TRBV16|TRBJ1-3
CASSRRAGEGNTIYF
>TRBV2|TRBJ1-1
CASRAQGALNTEAFF
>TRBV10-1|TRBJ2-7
CASSRDRGRVYEQYF
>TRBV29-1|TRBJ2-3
CSKQSGDTQYF
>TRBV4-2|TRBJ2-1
CASSQGSGTGGYNEQFF
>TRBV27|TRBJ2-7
CASKGLGAGVYEQYF
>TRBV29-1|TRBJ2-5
CSVVRGGSETQYF
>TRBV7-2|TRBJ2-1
CASSLVSGGLFREQFF
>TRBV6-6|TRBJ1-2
CASSYYTGEAGYTF
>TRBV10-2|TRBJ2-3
CASRVGLSGGPDTQYF
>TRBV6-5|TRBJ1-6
CASSTRDSGNHF
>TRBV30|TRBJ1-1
CAWTKGQANTEAFF
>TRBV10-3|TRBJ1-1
CAIMLTGFGTEAFF
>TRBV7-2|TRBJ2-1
CASSLIRGGYNEQFF
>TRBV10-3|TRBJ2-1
CAINWGDSYNEQFF
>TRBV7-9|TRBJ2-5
CASSLGTGETQYF
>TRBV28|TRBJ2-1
CASSAMGAGSYNEQFF
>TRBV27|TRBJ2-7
CASSLRGLRGGDSYEQYF
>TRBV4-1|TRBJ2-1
CASSLQRDEQFF
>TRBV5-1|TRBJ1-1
CASTPETGNTEAFF
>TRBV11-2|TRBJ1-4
CASSRTVTTTNEKLFF
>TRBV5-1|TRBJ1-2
CASSLETATGYGYTF
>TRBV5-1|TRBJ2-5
CASSSYSGGAVETQYF
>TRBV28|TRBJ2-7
CASSPGTGGYEQYF
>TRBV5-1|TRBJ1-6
CASKLEFGNSPLHF
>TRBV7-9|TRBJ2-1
CASSFGGAGNEQFF
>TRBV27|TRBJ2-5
CASSSSWTGETQYF
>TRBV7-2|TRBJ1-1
CASSLASRAEAFF
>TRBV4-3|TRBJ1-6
CASSQLENSPLHF
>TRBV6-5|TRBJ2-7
CASSWDRGRSSYEQYF
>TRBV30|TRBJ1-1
CAWNPGQGASEAFF
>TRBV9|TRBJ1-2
CASSVGGTTNYGYTF
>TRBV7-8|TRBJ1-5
CASSVGTGGNQPQHF
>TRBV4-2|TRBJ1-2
CASSQVQRDTYGYTF
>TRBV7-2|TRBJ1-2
CASSLGQGYGYTF
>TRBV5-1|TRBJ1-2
CASSETGGGGYTF
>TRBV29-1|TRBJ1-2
CSIRVDYGYTF
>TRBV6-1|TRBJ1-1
CASSETSIRDRKAFF